The 25 T cell receptor beta chains in this list originate from one sample, sequenced in a study of cytomegalovirus exposure and HLA in healthy donors. Amplification used 60 Vbeta primers and 13 Jbeta primers. Clones were read by immunoSEQ multiplex PCR, and TCRdb kept only the in-frame ones, dropping some. Among 150,000 to 200,000 clones listed, around 77% were seen once. Input material: PBMCs. Source of these receptors: a female donor in good health and CMV-seronegative.

A few counts support this clone. This chain joins TRBV19 and TRBJ1-1; no reliable D call. CDR3 length equals 15 residues. Germline V gene lookup returns CDR1 LNHDA and CDR2 SQIVND (reference sequence). V was trimmed by 0 bases and J by 0 bases, leaving 8 bases between them. This CDR3 is CASSIDALMNTEAFF. Written as DNA, the CDR3 is TGTGCCAGTAGTATAGATGCGCTGATGAACACTGAAGCTTTCTTT.

This chain links TRBV15 with TRBJ2-5; maybe TRBD1 (6 bases). The CDR3 consists of 15 residues. Germline-derived CDR1 and CDR2 are LNHNV and YYDKDF (reference sequence). V shed 3 bases and J shed 1 base, with 12 bases lying between them. CDR3: CATSRIGQSQETQYF. CDR3 sequence (DNA): TGTGCCACCAGCAGGATTGGACAGTCCCAAGAGACCCAGTACTTC.

This clone came up once. The chain uses TRBV6-1 and TRBJ2-7; 9 bases are shared with TRBD1. The CDR3 totals 16 residues. Looked up from germline, CDR1 is MNHNS and CDR2 is SASEGT. V was clipped by 0 bases and J by 4 bases; unmatched bases: 7. The CDR3 bases are TGTGCCAGCAGTGAAGCTAGTACCGGGACAGGGTACGAGCAGTACTTC. Protein product: CASSEASTGTGYEQYF.

The chain employs TRBV11-3 and TRBJ2-5, with 12 bases matching TRBD1. The CDR3 is made up of 13 amino acids. J was trimmed by 5 bases and V by 5 bases; bases with no gene match: 0. Per the germline V gene, CDR1 is SGHNT and CDR2 is YENEEA. CDR3 nucleotide sequence: TGTGCCAGCAGCGGGACAGGGGGCGAGACCCAGTACTTC. This encodes CASSGTGGETQYF.

The chain uses TRBV7-9 and TRBJ2-2, with 7 nucleotides matching TRBD1. J gave up 6 bases and V 3 bases, and 7 bases lay outside the gene matches. In germline, CDR1 is SEHNR, CDR2 FQNEAQ (reference sequence). The CDR3 length is 15 residues. In DNA, the CDR3 is TGTGCCAGCAGCTTGGGACAGCCTGGGTCCGGGGAGCTGTTTTTT. It yields the protein CASSLGQPGSGELFF.

The rearrangement joins TRBV21-1 to TRBJ2-5; the table's D call TRBD1 went unverified against the DNA. TRBV21-1 is flagged as a pseudogene. This CDR3 is built from 18 residues. The CDR3 DNA reads as TGTGCCAGCAGCCACCGGGACAGAGAGTCCTCGGGCCAAGAGACCCAGTACTTC. This sequence encodes CASSHRDRESSGQETQYF.

CDR3 coding DNA: TGTGCCAGCAGCCCGCTTCTAGCAGATACGCAGTATTTT. Amino acid sequence: CASSPLLADTQYF. The rearrangement joins TRBV7-8 to TRBJ2-3; D call uncertain. This CDR3 comprises 13 residues. From germline, CDR1 is SGHVS and CDR2 FQNEAQ. V gave up 5 bases and J gave up 4 bases, with 10 bases separating them.

This clone was found once. J is TRBJ1-1 and V is TRBV19, with 7 bases matching TRBD1. J gave up 0 bases and V 1 base, and 2 bases lay outside the gene matches. Per the germline V gene, CDR1 is LNHDA and CDR2 is SQIVND (reference sequence). The CDR3 runs to 15 residues. CDR3 coding DNA: TGTGCCAGTAGTATAGCCACAGGGGTGAACACTGAAGCTTTCTTT. It encodes CASSIATGVNTEAFF.

V is TRBV7-9 and J is TRBJ1-1; D may be TRBD1 (6 bases). The length of the CDR3 is 15 residues. From germline, CDR1 is SEHNR and CDR2 FQNEAQ (reference sequence). The V end was cut by 5 bases, the J end by 4 bases, with 17 bases between. The CDR3 is CASSPRGGESTEAFF. Here the CDR3 DNA reads TGTGCCAGCAGCCCAAGGGGGGGGGAAAGCACTGAAGCTTTCTTT.

V gene TRBV5-1 combines with J gene TRBJ1-1, with 8 bases matching TRBD1. Per germline, CDR1 SGHRS and CDR2 YFSETQ. The CDR3 is 16 residues long. The junction had 6 bases not matched to a gene; V was cut back by 1 base and J by 1 base. The CDR3 protein is CASSLRTGRENTEAFF. For the CDR3, the DNA is TGCGCCAGCAGCTTGAGGACAGGGCGGGAGAACACTGAAGCTTTCTTT.

The V gene is TRBV10-3, the J gene TRBJ1-2; 11 positions agree with TRBD1. CDR1 and CDR2 from the germline V gene are ENHRY and SYGVKD. The CDR3 sequence is 14 residues long. The V gene end was trimmed by 6 bases and the J gene end by 2 bases; junction bases not matched to a gene: 2. CDR3 sequence reads: CAIRGDRGNYGYTF. The CDR3 region has the DNA TGTGCCATCAGGGGGGACAGGGGGAACTATGGCTACACCTTC.

The chain couples TRBV28 to TRBJ2-1; tentatively, D is TRBD2 (6 bases). The CDR3 is 14 residues long. Germline V lookup: CDR1 MDHEN, CDR2 SYDVKM. V gave up 2 bases and J gave up 7 bases, with 12 bases separating them. CDR3 nucleotide sequence: TGTGCCAGCAGTTTAACTAGCCCCGAGAATGAGCAGTTCTTC. Translating it yields CASSLTSPENEQFF. Together with reference TRBV28 and TRBJ2-1, the CDR3 gives the full variable domain: DVKVTQSSRYLVKRTGEKVFLECVQDMDHENMFWYRQDPGLGLRLIYFSYDVKMKEKGDIPEGYSVSREKKERFSLILESASTNQTSMYLCASSLTSPENEQFFGPGTRLTVL.

The CDR3 coding sequence is TGTGCCAGCAGCTCAACTAGCGGGGGTCCACAAGAGACCCAGTACTTC. It codes for CASSSTSGGPQETQYF. The rearrangement joins TRBV5-4 to TRBJ2-5, with 11 bases identical to TRBD2. CDR1 and CDR2 (germline): SGHNT, YYREEE (reference sequence). The trim removed 3 bases at V and 2 bases at J, leaving 6 bases unmatched. The CDR3 contains 16 residues.

The chain is built from TRBV28 and TRBJ1-1, with 9 bases lining up with TRBD1. The germline CDR1 and CDR2 sequences are MDHEN and SYDVKM. V dropped 5 bases and J dropped 6; count of bases not matched to a gene: 13. The length of the CDR3 is 16 residues. DNA of the CDR3: TGTGCCAGCAGTCGCCTCGCGGGACAGGGTAGACCTGAAGCTTTCTTT. Amino acids: CASSRLAGQGRPEAFF.

The chain uses TRBV7-3 and TRBJ2-5, with TRBD2 as a possible D gene (5 bases). The ends were cut back, 5 bases at V and 6 bases at J, with 13 bases in the middle. Germline CDR1 reads SGHTA; CDR2 reads FQGTGA. The CDR3 has 13 residues. The CDR3 DNA follows: TGTGCCAGCAGCCTGGACCTCGGGAAGACCCAGTACTTC. This codes for CASSLDLGKTQYF.

The genes are TRBV28 and TRBJ1-2, with TRBD1 identical over 7 bases. The junction had 4 bases not matched to a gene; V was cut back by 6 bases and J by 3 bases. The CDR3 has 13 amino acids. CDR1 MDHEN and CDR2 SYDVKM come from the germline V gene. CDR3 sequence reads: CASSPDRDYGYTF. CDR3 bases: TGTGCCAGCAGCCCCGACAGGGACTATGGCTACACCTTC.

The rearrangement links TRBV29-1 to TRBJ1-3; D ambiguous. CDR1 is SQVTM and CDR2 is ANQGSEA in the germline V gene. The CDR3 length is 11 residues. The V and J ends lost 4 bases and 3 bases respectively, with 4 bases between them. CDR3 sequence (DNA): TGCAGCGTTGGCAGTGGAAACACCATATATTTT. Protein product: CSVGSGNTIYF.

V gene TRBV5-1 combines with J gene TRBJ1-1; tentative D call: TRBD1 (5 bases). Germline V gene sequence: CDR1 SGHRS, CDR2 YFSETQ. V was trimmed by 0 bases and J by 5 bases, leaving 14 bases between them. This CDR3 spans 15 amino acids. As DNA, the CDR3 is TGCGCCAGCAGCTTGGTATTTCAGGGAGGAACTGAAGCTTTCTTT. This sequence encodes CASSLVFQGGTEAFF.

The rearrangement joins TRBV19 to TRBJ2-2, with TRBD1 as a possible D gene (6 bases). Trimming removed 4 bases at V and 6 bases at J, with 15 bases between. The germline V gene has CDR1 LNHDA and CDR2 SQIVND (reference sequence). The CDR3 is 15 residues long. The CDR3 is CASSRGQGLAGELFF. In nucleotides, the CDR3 is TGTGCCAGTAGTAGAGGCCAGGGGCTGGCCGGGGAGCTGTTTTTT.

This clone was found a few times. The chain combines TRBV6-4 with TRBJ2-2, with a tentative D call TRBD2 (5 bases). This CDR3 has 14 amino acids. V dropped 8 bases and J dropped 3 bases, with 13 bases sitting between them. Germline CDR1 reads MRHNA; CDR2 reads SNTAGT. CDR3 residues: CASSVKGDTGELFF. The CDR3 DNA is TGTGCCAGCTCGGTTAAGGGAGACACCGGGGAGCTGTTTTTT.

This clone was observed once. The chain couples TRBV19 to TRBJ2-2; TRBD2 is a possible D gene (5 bases). The CDR3 has 14 residues. V lost 8 bases, J lost 5 bases, and 15 bases lay in between. CDR1 is LNHDA and CDR2 is SQIVND in the germline V gene (reference sequence). The CDR3: CASRNAGGTGELFF. CDR3 sequence (DNA): TGTGCCAGTCGAAATGCGGGCGGTACCGGGGAGCTGTTTTTT.

This chain links TRBV6-5 with TRBJ1-5, with a possible D match to TRBD1 (5 bases). The CDR3 is 15 amino acids. Germline CDR1 is MNHEY and CDR2 is SVGAGI. The V and J ends lost 6 bases and 1 base respectively, with 13 bases between them. The CDR3 reads CASRPPGPSNQPQHF. CDR3 nucleotides: TGTGCCAGCAGACCCCCAGGGCCCAGCAATCAGCCCCAGCATTTT.

The table lists this clone with a count of one. J is TRBJ2-7 and V is TRBV7-9; D is ambiguous. CDR1 and CDR2 from the germline V gene are SEHNR and FQNEAQ (reference sequence). This CDR3 comprises 14 residues. Trimming stripped 5 bases from V and 5 bases from J, with 16 bases between. The CDR3: CASSPLAGLHEQYF. In DNA form, the CDR3 reads TGTGCCAGCAGCCCTTTGGCAGGCCTTCACGAGCAGTACTTC. Complete variable domain (other parts from reference TRBV7-9 and TRBJ2-7): DTGVSQNPRHKITKRGQNVTFRCDPISEHNRLYWYRQTLGQGPEFLTYFQNEAQLEKSRLLSDRFSAERPKGSFSTLEIQRTEQGDSAMYLCASSPLAGLHEQYFGPGTRLTVT.

V is TRBV11-2 and J is TRBJ2-2; 7 nucleotides line up with TRBD2. The CDR3 sequence is 16 residues long. With 5 bases clipped from V and 0 bases from J, the junction kept 6 bases outside the gene matches. Germline CDR1 reads SGHAT; CDR2 reads FQNNGV. The CDR3 sequence: CASSPRTRSNTGELFF. The CDR3 DNA reads TGTGCCAGCAGCCCGCGGACTAGATCGAACACCGGGGAGCTGTTTTTT.

The chain carries TRBV5-1 and TRBJ2-2, with a weak D call TRBD1 (5 bases). Trimming removed 0 bases at V and 2 bases at J, with 8 bases between. The CDR3 runs to 15 residues. Germline V lookup: CDR1 SGHRS, CDR2 YFSETQ. The CDR3 DNA is TGCGCCAGCAGCTTGGTTCAGGGAAACACCGGGGAGCTGTTTTTT. Translation gives CASSLVQGNTGELFF.